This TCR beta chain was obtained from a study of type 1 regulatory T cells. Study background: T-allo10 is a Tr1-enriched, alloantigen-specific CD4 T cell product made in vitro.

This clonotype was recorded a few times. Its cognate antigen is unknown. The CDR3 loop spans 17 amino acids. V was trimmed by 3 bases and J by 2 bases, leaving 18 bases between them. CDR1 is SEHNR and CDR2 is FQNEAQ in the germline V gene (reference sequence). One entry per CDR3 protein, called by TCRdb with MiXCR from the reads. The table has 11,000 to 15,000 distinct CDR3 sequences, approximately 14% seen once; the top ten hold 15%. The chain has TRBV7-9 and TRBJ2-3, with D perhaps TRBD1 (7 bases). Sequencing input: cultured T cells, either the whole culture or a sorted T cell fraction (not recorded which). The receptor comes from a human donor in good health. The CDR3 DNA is TGTGCCAGCAGCTTGCGGGACAGTGCACCGTACACAGATACGCAGTATTTT. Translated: CASSLRDSAPYTDTQYF.